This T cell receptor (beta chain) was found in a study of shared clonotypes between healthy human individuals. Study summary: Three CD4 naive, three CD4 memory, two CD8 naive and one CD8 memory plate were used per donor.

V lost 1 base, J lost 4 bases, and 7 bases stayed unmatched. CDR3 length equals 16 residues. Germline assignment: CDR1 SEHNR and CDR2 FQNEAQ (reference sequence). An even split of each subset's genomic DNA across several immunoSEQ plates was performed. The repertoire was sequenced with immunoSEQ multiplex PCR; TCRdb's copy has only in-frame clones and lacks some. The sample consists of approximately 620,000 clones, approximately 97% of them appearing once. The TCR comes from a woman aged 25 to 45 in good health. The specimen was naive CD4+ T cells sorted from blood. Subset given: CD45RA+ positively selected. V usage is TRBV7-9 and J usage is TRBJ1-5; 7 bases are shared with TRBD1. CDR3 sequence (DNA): TGTGCCAGCAGCTTAGGGGACAGCCGAATGAATCAGCCCCAGCATTTT. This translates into CASSLGDSRMNQPQHF.